This T cell receptor (beta chain) was sequenced for a study of blood T cell repertoires in COVID-19. At the level of the study: Sites in the United States, Italy and Spain provided acute and convalescent COVID-19 samples. Sample material is recorded as cDNA or gDNA derived from T cells, B-cell-depleted T cells, or PBMCs.

Germline lookup yields CDR1 SGHTA and CDR2 FQGNSA. The length of the CDR3 is 18 residues. V dropped 5 bases and J dropped 2 bases, with 22 bases sitting between them. As handled by the study authors: Amplifying reference gene primers gave estimates of nucleated cell counts. Some clones are missing from TCRdb's copy, which holds only in-frame ones; the method was immunoSEQ multiplex PCR. V, J and clone size were drawn from that table, and D and trimming were deduced from the DNA. Of approximately 46,000 clones listed, 89% are singletons. This TCR came from a man in his sixties or seventies with active COVID-19. The chain couples TRBV7-2 to TRBJ1-3, with D uncertain. The specimen sequenced was peripheral blood. This CDR3 reads CASSRLAGVGAAGNTIYF. CDR3 in DNA: TGTGCCAGCAGCCGCCTCGCCGGAGTCGGTGCGGCTGGAAACACCATATATTTT.